These 14 T cell receptor beta chains were sequenced from one sample in a study of CD8 T cells in Susac syndrome. About 0.5 to 1 ug RNA was reverse transcribed with random hexamers. TCRdb recomputed calls from the immunoSEQ multiplex PCR reads with MiXCR, one row per CDR3 protein. The sample includes roughly 140,000 distinct CDR3 sequences, approximately 94% of them seen just once. The sample consisted of CD8+ T cells from PBMCs. The origin of the receptors is a human donor with multiple sclerosis.

The chain has TRBV4-1 and TRBJ1-5, with D maybe TRBD1 (5 bases). This CDR3 comprises 15 residues. V was shortened by 0 bases and J by 2 bases, with 8 bases between the two germline ends. Per the germline V gene, CDR1 is MGHRA and CDR2 is YSYEKL. The CDR3 coding sequence is TGCGCCAGCAGCCAAGAGGACACCCGCAATCAGCCCCAGCATTTT. Its protein product is CASSQEDTRNQPQHF.

The chain joins TRBV9 to TRBJ2-7, with D perhaps TRBD2 (5 bases). The germline V gene encodes CDR1 SGDLS and CDR2 YYNGEE. The germline V and J ends were trimmed by 1 base and 5 bases, with 13 bases remaining between them. This CDR3 spans 14 amino acids. CDR3 bases: TGTGCCAGCAGCGTAAGAGAGGGAATTAACGAGCAGTACTTC. This sequence encodes CASSVREGINEQYF. Full variable domain (outside the CDR3, taken from reference TRBV9 and TRBJ2-7): DSGVTQTPKHLITATGQRVTLRCSPRSGDLSVYWYQQSLDQGLQFLIQYYNGEERAKGNILERFSAQQFPDLHSELNLSSLELGDSALYFCASSVREGINEQYFGPGTRLTVT.

The chain links TRBV20-1 to TRBJ2-1; the D is unclear. CDR1 and CDR2 (germline): DFQATT, SNEGSKA (reference sequence). The CDR3 runs to 16 residues. V was clipped by 0 bases and J by 0 bases, with 12 bases between them. The CDR3 DNA follows: TGCAGTGCTAGAGATCTGGCGTGGAGCTCCTACAATGAGCAGTTCTTC. Its translation: CSARDLAWSSYNEQFF.

The chain combines TRBV4-1 with TRBJ1-2; D is possibly TRBD1 (5 bases). Trimming shortened V by 1 base and J by 7 bases, and 10 bases separated the two germline ends. Germline V gene lookup returns CDR1 MGHRA and CDR2 YSYEKL. CDR3 length: 13 amino acids. CDR3 nucleotides: TGCGCCAGCAGCCAAGCGGTGGGGGTTGGCTACACCTTC. As protein: CASSQAVGVGYTF.

The chain carries TRBV6-2 or TRBV6-3 and TRBJ1-2, with D perhaps matching TRBD1 (5 bases). CDR1 is MNHEY and CDR2 is SVGEGT in the germline V gene. The V end was cut by 2 bases, the J end by 0 bases, with 10 bases between. There are 15 residues in the CDR3. The DNA of the CDR3 is TGTGCCAGCAGTTACCAGGGCAGATCTAACTATGGCTACACCTTC. Amino acid sequence: CASSYQGRSNYGYTF.

V gene TRBV9 combines with J gene TRBJ2-1; 8 bases agree with TRBD1. J lost 8 bases, V lost 4 bases, and 5 bases had no gene match. CDR1 and CDR2 (germline): SGDLS, YYNGEE. The CDR3 runs 13 residues. The chain's CDR3 is CASSPSGGDEQFF. The CDR3 coding sequence is TGTGCCAGCAGCCCCTCAGGGGGCGATGAGCAGTTCTTC. Full variable domain (remainder filled in from reference TRBV9 and TRBJ2-1): DSGVTQTPKHLITATGQRVTLRCSPRSGDLSVYWYQQSLDQGLQFLIQYYNGEERAKGNILERFSAQQFPDLHSELNLSSLELGDSALYFCASSPSGGDEQFFGPGTRLTVL.

The rearrangement links TRBV10-3 to TRBJ1-5; the D is unclear. This CDR3 region has 15 residues. Trimming cost V 0 bases and J 6 bases, with 12 bases left between them. Germline CDR1 is ENHRY and CDR2 is SYGVKD. This CDR3 is CAISESRGFGQPQHF. The CDR3 bases are TGTGCCATCAGTGAGTCAAGAGGGTTCGGTCAGCCCCAGCATTTT.

V usage is TRBV6-1 and J usage is TRBJ1-5, with TRBD1 identical over 8 bases. The CDR3 is 19 amino acids. Trimming removed 5 bases from V and 1 base from J; junction bases left unmatched: 16. Germline V lookup: CDR1 MNHNS, CDR2 SASEGT. The CDR3 nucleotides are TGTGCCAGCAGTCCACGTCCGGGACAGGAGTGGGTAAGCAATCAGCCCCAGCATTTT. Translated, it gives CASSPRPGQEWVSNQPQHF.

This clonotype was seen just once. The chain links TRBV4-1 to TRBJ1-5, with D hard to call. The CDR3 has 13 residues. V lost 2 bases and J 6 bases, leaving 8 bases between the germline ends. CDR1 and CDR2 (germline): MGHRA, YSYEKL. The CDR3 region has the DNA TGCGCCAGCAGCCAAATCAGCGGTCAGCCCCAGCATTTT. Amino acid sequence: CASSQISGQPQHF.

The chain joins TRBV3-1 to TRBJ2-7; D is undetermined. The CDR3 loop spans 13 amino acids. Between the trimmed V and J ends, which lost 4 bases and 7 bases, there was a span of 14 bases. Per the germline V gene, CDR1 is LGHDT and CDR2 is YNNKEL (reference sequence). CDR3: CASSPKPPLEQYF. DNA of the CDR3: TGTGCCAGCAGCCCCAAGCCCCCGTTAGAGCAGTACTTC.

CDR3 residues: CSARGGVNQPQHF. In DNA form, the CDR3 reads TGCAGTGCTAGAGGCGGGGTCAATCAGCCCCAGCATTTT. The J gene is TRBJ1-5, the V gene TRBV20-1; D uncertain. The CDR3 is 13 amino acids. In germline, CDR1 is DFQATT, CDR2 SNEGSKA (reference sequence). Trimming removed 1 base at V and 3 bases at J, with 7 bases between.

This clonotype came up once. V gene TRBV27 combines with J gene TRBJ1-1; possible D gene TRBD1, 5 bases. The CDR3 is 15 amino acids. The V gene lost 3 bases and the J gene lost 4 bases, with 15 bases spanning the gap. The germline V gene has CDR1 MNHEY and CDR2 SMNVEV (reference sequence). The CDR3 DNA reads as TGTGCCAGCAGTTTTAAAGGGTCCGGGGGCACTGAAGCTTTCTTT. Translation: CASSFKGSGGTEAFF.

The J gene is TRBJ2-5, the V gene TRBV29-1, with 10 bases aligning to TRBD1. After removal of 7 bases from V and 4 bases from J, the junction contained 15 bases not matched to a gene. Germline V gives CDR1 SQVTM, CDR2 ANQGSEA. CDR3 size: 16 residues. DNA for the CDR3: TGCAGCGCTACCGACTTGGGACAGGGGATCCGAGAGACCCAGTACTTC. As protein: CSATDLGQGIRETQYF.

This clonotype was observed a few times. V and J are TRBV9 and TRBJ2-5; unclear D gene. CDR1 is SGDLS, CDR2 YYNGEE, per germline. The CDR3 loop spans 14 amino acids. V was shortened by 1 base and J by 1 base, with 8 bases between the two germline ends. CDR3 sequence: CASSVQGSQETQYF. In DNA, the CDR3 is TGTGCCAGCAGCGTACAAGGCAGCCAAGAGACCCAGTACTTC.